This T cell receptor beta chain was sequenced in a study of low-dose radiotherapy and immunotherapy resistance in tumors. Study-wide context: Every two weeks, cyclophosphamide 200 mg/m2 was infused one day before radiation plus immunotherapy.

The sample holds many counts of this clonotype. This CDR3 contains 13 residues. The V and J ends lost 0 bases and 5 bases respectively, with 7 bases between them. Germline V gives CDR1 DFQATT, CDR2 SNEGSKA (reference sequence). Documented time point: after trial treatment. Treatment given: LDRT plus nivolumab, ipilimumab, low-dose cyclophosphamide and aspirin (RACIN trial). cDNA synthesis used a TRAV/TRBV-specific primer set for both chains. Both a constant-region primer and a V-primer adapter served to amplify TCRs across 15 to 20 PCR cycles. TCRdb used MiXCR to reprocess the reads, holding one entry per CDR3 protein. The sample shows fewer than 110,000 distinct CDR3 sequences, about a fifth of them seen only once.

This TCR derives from a male donor with prostate cancer. The sample in question was PBMCs, obtained after low-dose radiotherapy plus immunotherapy. The V gene is TRBV20-1, the J gene TRBJ2-2, with a possible D match to TRBD2 (6 bases). Written as DNA, the CDR3 is TGCAGTGCTAGAGATCGGGGGACCGGGGAGCTGTTTTTT. This sequence encodes CSARDRGTGELFF.